This T cell receptor (beta chain) was found in a study of cytotoxic CD8 clonotypes in ibrutinib-treated CLL. Study information: Investigators reported around 25 partial and 2 complete responses; after median about 70 months, approximately 15 patients remained remitted and approximately twelve progressed. Following treatment for a median about 13 months, range 6 to 36, response samples were then taken. Points from the study as a whole: Pretreatment clonality was elevated relative to age-matched healthy donors and paralleled circulating CD8+ T-cell counts. Before falling back toward baseline at progression, clonality had risen at the time of ibrutinib response.

Note on this clone: Its antigen remains unidentified.

Generated by immunoSEQ multiplex PCR, the TCRdb table keeps only in-frame clones and is missing some. The table includes 160,000 or so clones, 70% to 85% detected once. CDR1 SGHTA and CDR2 FQGNSA come from the germline V gene. The ends were cut back, 1 base at V and 2 bases at J, with 11 bases in the middle. CDR3 length: 15 residues. The TCR was taken from a human donor with chronic lymphocytic leukemia. Here the sequenced sample was PBMCs, taken after 12 months of ibrutinib treatment. V gene TRBV7-2 combines with J gene TRBJ1-2; unclear D gene. This CDR3 is CASSLERLRNYGYTF. CDR3 coding DNA: TGTGCCAGCAGCTTAGAACGTCTGAGGAACTATGGCTACACCTTC.